This T cell receptor (beta chain) was sequenced for a study of blood T cell repertoires in COVID-19. Across the whole study: COVID-19 samples from acute and convalescent phases originated in the United States, Italy and Spain. The analysed material was cDNA or gDNA that came from T cells, B-cell-depleted T cells, or PBMCs.

The CDR3 has 14 amino acids. Germline lookup yields CDR1 SGHDT and CDR2 YYEEEE. Trimming left V 2 bases short and J 1 base short, with 9 bases between. Authors' processing steps: Amplification of reference gene primers was used by the study to estimate nucleated cell counts. Libraries were prepared by immunoSEQ multiplex PCR; TCRdb keeps only in-frame clonotypes and omits some of them. The V and J calls and clone size are taken from that table; D and trimming were inferred from the DNA. The data show approximately 6,600 clones, approximately 90% seen once. The sequence derives from a man aged 80 or over with active COVID-19. Input material: peripheral blood. This chain joins TRBV5-6 and TRBJ2-5, with D unresolved. The CDR3 DNA follows: TGTGCCAGCAGCTTTCTTTCAGGCCAAGAGACCCAGTACTTC. The encoded protein is CASSFLSGQETQYF.